The 27 T cell receptor beta chains reported below all come from one sample, sequenced in a study of blood T cell repertoires in COVID-19. Measured with immunoSEQ multiplex PCR; TCRdb has only the in-frame clones, and not every one. There are tens of thousands of clones in the sample; roughly 84% occur only once, and approximately 9.3% lies in the top ten. Sequencing used peripheral blood. These receptor sequences come from a woman between 50 and 59 years old with acute or convalescent COVID-19.

The gene calls are TRBV5-1 and TRBJ2-1; no reliable D call. Trimming left V 4 bases short and J 7 bases short, with 18 bases between. This CDR3 spans 15 amino acids. Germline V gene sequence: CDR1 SGHRS, CDR2 YFSETQ. CDR3 protein: CASSLPLGSVNEQFF. DNA for the CDR3: TGCGCCAGCAGCCTCCCCTTGGGCTCAGTGAATGAGCAGTTCTTC. Filled out from reference TRBV5-1 and TRBJ2-1, the complete variable domain reads KAGVTQTPRYLIKTRGQQVTLSCSPISGHRSVSWYQQTPGQGLQFLFEYFSETQRNKGNFPGRFSGRQFSNSRSEMNVSTLELGDSALYLCASSLPLGSVNEQFFGPGTRLTVL.

The rearrangement links TRBV7-6 to TRBJ1-3; 9 nucleotides align to TRBD1. The V segment lost 5 bases and the J segment 10 bases; nucleotides outside the gene matches: 12. CDR3 size: 15 residues. CDR1 is SGHVS and CDR2 is FNYEAQ in the germline V gene. The CDR3 region is CASSLEGTGTLTIYF. In DNA, the CDR3 is TGTGCCAGCAGCCTCGAAGGGACAGGGACCCTAACCATATATTTT.

The gene calls are TRBV10-3 and TRBJ2-7, with D tentatively TRBD1 (6 bases). Per the germline V gene, CDR1 is ENHRY and CDR2 is SYGVKD. The CDR3 is 14 amino acids. V lost 2 bases and J 3 bases, leaving 11 bases between the germline ends. The CDR3 reads CAISEAGVGYEQYF. For the CDR3, the DNA is TGTGCCATCAGTGAGGCAGGGGTAGGCTACGAGCAGTACTTC.

The chain uses TRBV18 and TRBJ1-2; 8 nucleotides match TRBD1. The CDR3 extends over 15 amino acids. CDR1 and CDR2 (germline): KGHSH, LQKENI. The trim removed 6 bases at V and 4 bases at J, leaving 10 bases unmatched. DNA of the CDR3: TGTGCCAGCTCGCGTACGACAGGGGACGGCTATGGCTACACCTTC. Its translation is CASSRTTGDGYGYTF. The full variable domain, its missing parts supplied by reference TRBV18 and TRBJ1-2, is NAGVMQNPRHLVRRRGQEARLRCSPMKGHSHVYWYRQLPEEGLKFMVYLQKENIIDESGMPKERFSAEFPKEGPSILRIQQVVRGDSAAYFCASSRTTGDGYGYTFGSGTRLTVV.

The chain couples TRBV19 to TRBJ2-7; 8 bases are a match to TRBD1. The V gene's germline CDR1 is LNHDA and CDR2 SQIVND (reference sequence). The CDR3 is made up of 14 amino acids. Losses at the gene ends were 7 bases for V and 4 bases for J; bases not matched to a gene: 9. CDR3 sequence reads: CASTQGAGPYEQYF. The CDR3, as DNA: TGTGCCAGTACGCAGGGGGCAGGCCCTTACGAGCAGTACTTC.

The count of this clone is one. V and J are TRBV18 and TRBJ1-2; no clear D gene. Trimming removed 2 bases at V and 6 bases at J, with 13 bases between. Germline V gene lookup returns CDR1 KGHSH and CDR2 LQKENI. The CDR3 covers 14 residues. The CDR3 bases are TGTGCCAGCTCACCATCACCGGGTTGGGATGGCTACACCTTC. It specifies CASSPSPGWDGYTF.

The chain recombines TRBV7-9 with TRBJ2-1; 11 bases fit TRBD2. The CDR3 contains 16 residues. Germline-derived CDR1 and CDR2 are SEHNR and FQNEAQ (reference sequence). The ends lost 0 bases at V and 8 bases at J; junction bases unmatched: 6. CDR3: CASSLAPGTSGDEQFF. The CDR3 DNA reads as TGTGCCAGCAGCTTAGCCCCAGGGACTAGCGGCGATGAGCAGTTCTTC.

The chain combines TRBV5-1 with TRBJ2-7, with D perhaps matching TRBD1 (5 bases). The V end lost 2 bases, the J end lost 0 bases, and 21 bases lay between the germline ends. Germline V gene data show CDR1 as SGHRS and CDR2 as YFSETQ. The CDR3 loop spans 18 amino acids. This CDR3 reads CASSFTPLDSATSYEQYF. Here the CDR3 DNA reads TGCGCCAGCAGCTTTACACCCCTCGACAGTGCGACCTCCTACGAGCAGTACTTC.

This rearrangement joins TRBV2 to TRBJ2-1, with a weak D call TRBD2 (6 bases). V lost 3 bases and J 8 bases, leaving 8 bases between the germline ends. The germline V gene has CDR1 SNHLY and CDR2 FYNNEI. This CDR3 is built from 12 residues. As DNA, the CDR3 is TGTGCCAGCAGTGAGTGGGGGGATGAGCAGTTCTTC. Protein: CASSEWGDEQFF. Supplemented by reference TRBV2 and TRBJ2-1, the full variable domain reads EPEVTQTPSHQVTQMGQEVILRCVPISNHLYFYWYRQILGQKVEFLVSFYNNEISEKSEIFDDQFSVERPDGSNFTLKIRSTKLEDSAMYFCASSEWGDEQFFGPGTRLTVL.

The chain joins TRBV13 to TRBJ2-3; no definite D call. There are 13 residues in the CDR3. The V gene lost 2 bases and the J gene lost 6 bases, with 9 bases spanning the gap. Germline-derived CDR1 and CDR2 are PRHDT and FYEKMQ (reference sequence). The CDR3 DNA follows: TGTGCCAGCAGCTTATTAGTCCGTGATACGCAGTATTTT. Its translation: CASSLLVRDTQYF.

The rearrangement links TRBV9 to TRBJ1-4; D gene uncertain. This CDR3 spans 18 amino acids. From germline, CDR1 is SGDLS and CDR2 YYNGEE. The V end lost 3 bases, the J end lost 7 bases, and 25 bases lay between the germline ends. The CDR3 DNA reads as TGTGCCAGCAGCGCGGGGTCCGGGAAAGGGTATTTGGGTGAAAAACTGTTTTTT. Its translation: CASSAGSGKGYLGEKLFF.

V usage is TRBV10-1 and J usage is TRBJ1-1, with unresolved D. Germline CDR1 is WNHNN and CDR2 is SYGVQD (reference sequence). This CDR3 comprises 16 residues. The V end lost 8 bases, the J end lost 3 bases, and 22 bases lay between the germline ends. The CDR3 is CASRWSRQNFHTEAFF. CDR3 nucleotides: TGCGCCAGCCGTTGGTCGCGGCAAAACTTTCACACTGAAGCTTTCTTT.

In its sample, this clone was seen a few times. The rearrangement links TRBV28 to TRBJ2-7; 8 positions match TRBD1. This CDR3 region has 16 residues. The J segment lost 0 bases and the V segment lost 6 bases, leaving 10 bases of the junction unmatched. Germline assignment: CDR1 MDHEN and CDR2 SYDVKM. The CDR3 region is CASSPPDREGSYEQYF. As DNA, the CDR3 is TGTGCCAGCAGCCCCCCGGACAGGGAAGGCTCCTACGAGCAGTACTTC.

The rearrangement uses TRBV19 and TRBJ1-5; possibly TRBD1 for D (6 bases). Trimming took 8 bases from V and 3 from J, leaving 14 bases between them. CDR1 and CDR2 from the germline V gene are LNHDA and SQIVND (reference sequence). The CDR3 has 14 amino acids. CDR3 sequence (DNA): TGTGCCAGTCAAAACAGGGAGATCAATCAGCCCCAGCATTTT. This sequence encodes CASQNREINQPQHF.

V and J are TRBV30 and TRBJ1-6, with 10 bases lining up with TRBD1. Trimming cost V 3 bases and J 8 bases; bases outside gene matches: 1. The CDR3 covers 13 residues. Germline CDR1 is GTSNPN and CDR2 is SVGIG (reference sequence). The DNA for the CDR3 is TGTGCCTGGAGAGGACAGGGGGATTCACCCCTCCACTTT. Its translation: CAWRGQGDSPLHF. Drawing the rest from reference TRBV30 and TRBJ1-6, the complete variable domain is SQTIHQWPATLVQPVGSPLSLECTVEGTSNPNLYWYRQAAGRGLQLLFYSVGIGQISSEVPQNLSASRPQDRQFILSSKKLLLSDSGFYLCAWRGQGDSPLHFGNGTRLTVT.

This chain links TRBV10-3 with TRBJ1-4; D gene unclear. Trimming left V 0 bases short and J 8 bases short, with 13 bases between. Germline V CDR1 and CDR2: ENHRY, SYGVKD. The CDR3 is 15 residues long. The CDR3 reads CAISESGPTGEKLFF. Written as DNA, the CDR3 is TGTGCCATCAGTGAGTCAGGACCAACGGGAGAAAAACTGTTTTTT.

The V and J genes are TRBV19 and TRBJ1-1; D is unclear. The CDR3 totals 13 residues. CDR1 and CDR2 (germline): LNHDA, SQIVND (reference sequence). Trimming shortened V by 6 bases and J by 0 bases, and 8 bases separated the two germline ends. The CDR3, as DNA: TGTGCCAGTAGCTTACAAATGAACACTGAAGCTTTCTTT. As protein: CASSLQMNTEAFF.

The chain is built from TRBV5-8 and TRBJ2-4; tentatively, D is TRBD1 (5 bases). The V end was cut by 2 bases, the J end by 0 bases, with 15 bases between. Germline V CDR1 and CDR2: SGHTS, YDEGEE. CDR3 length: 17 amino acids. CDR3 residues: CASSLQPAGIAKNIQYF. CDR3 bases: TGTGCCAGCAGCTTACAACCGGCAGGGATAGCCAAAAACATTCAGTACTTC. The full variable domain, completed using reference TRBV5-8 and TRBJ2-4, is EAGVTQSPTHLIKTRGQQATLRCSPISGHTSVYWYQQALGLGLQFLLWYDEGEERNRGNFPPRFSGRQFPNYSSELNVNALELEDSALYLCASSLQPAGIAKNIQYFGAGTRLSVL.

The chain recombines TRBV27 with TRBJ2-7; maybe TRBD1 (6 bases). The V gene's germline CDR1 is MNHEY and CDR2 SMNVEV (reference sequence). V was clipped by 5 bases and J by 6 bases, with 20 bases between them. CDR3 length: 15 amino acids. In nucleotides, the CDR3 is TGTGCCAGCAGTCGAATAGACACAGGGCTTTCCGAGCAGTACTTC. Protein product: CASSRIDTGLSEQYF.

A few counts support this clone. The chain couples TRBV25-1 to TRBJ1-2; no reliable D call. The CDR3 covers 16 residues. Germline loops: CDR1 MGHDK, CDR2 SYGVNS. Trimming pared 1 base from V and 4 bases from J, leaving 16 bases between. CDR3 residues: CASSELGATPPYGYTF. The CDR3 DNA sequence: TGTGCCAGCAGTGAATTGGGCGCAACCCCTCCCTATGGCTACACCTTC.

V is TRBV11-2 and J is TRBJ1-2; D is ambiguous. The CDR3 extends over 17 amino acids. V was cut by 5 bases and J by 0 bases, with 19 bases left in between. The germline V gene encodes CDR1 SGHAT and CDR2 FQNNGV. CDR3 region: CASSPMSQLAANYGYTF. CDR3 bases: TGTGCCAGCAGCCCTATGTCCCAACTTGCTGCTAACTATGGCTACACCTTC.

The chain is built from TRBV5-5 and TRBJ2-5; TRBD2 might be the D (6 bases). The germline V gene encodes CDR1 SGHKS and CDR2 YYEKEE (reference sequence). The ends were cut back, 4 bases at V and 5 bases at J, with 18 bases in the middle. CDR3 length: 15 residues. In DNA form, the CDR3 reads TGTGCCAGCAGCCCGACCCTAGCGCCTTCGGAGACCCAGTACTTC. Amino acid sequence: CASSPTLAPSETQYF.

This clone has only a few counts. This chain uses TRBV2 with TRBJ1-1; D possibly corresponds to TRBD1 (6 bases). Germline V CDR1 and CDR2: SNHLY, FYNNEI. The V end was cut by 7 bases, the J end by 2 bases, with 14 bases between. The CDR3 is made up of 14 amino acids. The CDR3 spells CASMAQGPNTEAFF. The CDR3 nucleotides are TGTGCCAGCATGGCACAGGGTCCCAACACTGAAGCTTTCTTT.

The rearrangement links TRBV9 to TRBJ2-3; TRBD2 matches 8 bases. CDR1 SGDLS and CDR2 YYNGEE come from the germline V gene. The V segment lost 0 bases and the J segment 4 bases; nucleotides outside the gene matches: 7. This CDR3 contains 16 residues. The CDR3 coding sequence is TGTGCCAGCAGCGTAGAAGGTAGCGGGGCCTCAGATACGCAGTATTTT. It codes for CASSVEGSGASDTQYF.

This clone was observed once. The V and J genes are TRBV4-3 and TRBJ1-5, with TRBD1 matching over 9 bases. CDR1 is LGHNA, CDR2 YSLEER, per germline. V shed 1 base, J shed 8 bases, and the junction held 9 bases outside the gene matches. This CDR3 is 16 amino acids long. The CDR3, as DNA: TGCGCCAGCAGCCAAGGGGTTGGGACAGGGCACAAGCCCCAGCATTTT. The encoded protein is CASSQGVGTGHKPQHF.

The chain combines TRBV11-2 with TRBJ2-2; D is unresolved. V gave up 1 base and J gave up 6 bases, with 12 bases separating them. Germline V lookup: CDR1 SGHAT, CDR2 FQNNGV. The CDR3 loop spans 15 amino acids. The CDR3 here is CASSLGLGVAGELFF. As DNA, the CDR3 is TGTGCCAGCAGCTTAGGGCTAGGAGTCGCCGGGGAGCTGTTTTTT.

The chain recombines TRBV18 with TRBJ2-1; the D gene is possibly TRBD1 (5 bases). V lost 2 bases and J 12 bases, leaving 20 bases between the germline ends. The CDR3 is 15 residues long. CDR1 is KGHSH and CDR2 is LQKENI in the germline V gene. As DNA, the CDR3 is TGTGCCAGCTCACCAAGGCAGGGTGATTTTCGCGGGCAGTTCTTC. It translates to CASSPRQGDFRGQFF.